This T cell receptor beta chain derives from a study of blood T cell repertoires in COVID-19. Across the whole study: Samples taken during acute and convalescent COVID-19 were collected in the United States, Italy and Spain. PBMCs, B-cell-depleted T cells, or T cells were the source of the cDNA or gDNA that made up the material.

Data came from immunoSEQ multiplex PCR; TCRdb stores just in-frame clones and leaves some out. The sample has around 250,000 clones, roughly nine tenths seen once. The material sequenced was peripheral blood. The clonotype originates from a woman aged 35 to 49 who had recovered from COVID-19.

CDR3 protein: CASSPSIRSPRAGELFF. The DNA for the CDR3 is TGTGCCAGCTCACCATCCATTAGGAGCCCCAGGGCCGGGGAGCTGTTTTTT. The chain couples TRBV18 to TRBJ2-2; the D gene is possibly TRBD1 (5 bases). The CDR3 is 17 residues long. Trimming took off 2 bases at V and 6 bases at J, with 19 bases between the two ends. Germline V lookup: CDR1 KGHSH, CDR2 LQKENI.